These 7 T cell receptor beta chains share one sample of origin, sequenced in a study of identifying expanded T cells in peripheral blood. TCRdb keeps only in-frame clones here, not all; method: immunoSEQ multiplex PCR. Here the sample spans about 94,000 clones, approximately 86% being singletons. What was sequenced was blood. These receptors came from a person aged 18 to 75 in good health.

Regarding this clone: In the same sample, other DNA sequences code for this CDR3. CDR3 sequence reads: CASSYGTRNTEAFF. CDR3 in DNA: TGTGCCAGCAGCTACGGAACACGTAACACTGAAGCTTTCTTT. The chain employs TRBV6-6 and TRBJ1-1; D is ambiguous. The germline V gene encodes CDR1 MNHNY and CDR2 SVGAGI (reference sequence). The CDR3 totals 14 residues. V shed 6 bases and J shed 2 bases, with 13 bases lying between them.

The V call is TRBV7-3, the J call TRBJ2-5; D gene uncertain. Looked up from germline, CDR1 is SGHTA and CDR2 is FQGTGA. Trimming left V 5 bases short and J 1 base short, with 14 bases between. This CDR3 has 15 residues. This CDR3 reads CASSLNKGGQETQYF. In nucleotides, the CDR3 is TGTGCCAGCAGCCTTAACAAGGGCGGCCAAGAGACCCAGTACTTC. The full variable domain, its missing parts supplied by reference TRBV7-3 and TRBJ2-5, is GAGVSQTPSNKVTEKGKYVELRCDPISGHTALYWYRQSLGQGPEFLIYFQGTGAADDSGLPNDRFFAVRPEGSVSTLKIQRTERGDSAVYLCASSLNKGGQETQYFGPGTRLLVL.

The V and J genes are TRBV15 and TRBJ1-3; D is undetermined. The V end was cut by 6 bases, the J end by 0 bases, with 12 bases between. Germline V gene data show CDR1 as LNHNV and CDR2 as YYDKDF (reference sequence). CDR3 length: 15 residues. In DNA, the CDR3 is TGTGCCACCAGAAGGAATAGCGACTCTGGAAACACCATATATTTT. Translation gives CATRRNSDSGNTIYF. Full variable domain (outside the CDR3, taken from reference TRBV15 and TRBJ1-3): DAMVIQNPRYQVTQFGKPVTLSCSQTLNHNVMYWYQQKSSQAPKLLFHYYDKDFNNEADTPDNFQSRRPNTSFCFLDIRSPGLGDTAMYLCATRRNSDSGNTIYFGEGSWLTVV.

V gene TRBV11-2 combines with J gene TRBJ2-7; D is ambiguous. The V gene's germline CDR1 is SGHAT and CDR2 FQNNGV. This CDR3 comprises 12 residues. V was trimmed by 0 bases and J by 4 bases, leaving 4 bases between them. The CDR3 region is CASSLDRYEQYF. The CDR3 DNA reads TGTGCCAGCAGCTTAGATAGGTACGAGCAGTACTTC.

The chain has TRBV18 and TRBJ1-3, with a possible D match to TRBD1 (5 bases). Germline assignment: CDR1 KGHSH and CDR2 LQKENI. CDR3 length equals 14 residues. V dropped 8 bases and J dropped 1 base, with 12 bases sitting between them. The CDR3 DNA reads TGTGCCAGCCGAAAGACAGATTCTGGAAACACCATATATTTT. Amino acids: CASRKTDSGNTIYF.

The J gene is TRBJ2-7, the V gene TRBV6-1; D is uncertain. V was trimmed by 6 bases and J by 0 bases, leaving 15 bases between them. This CDR3 region has 15 residues. Germline V lookup: CDR1 MNHNS, CDR2 SASEGT. The CDR3 DNA sequence: TGTGCCAGCAGGGACCCCCTGGCAGGCTCCTACGAGCAGTACTTC. Its protein is CASRDPLAGSYEQYF.

J is TRBJ1-2 and V is TRBV7-9, with a tentative D call TRBD1 (6 bases). V lost 5 bases and J 4 bases, leaving 14 bases between the germline ends. CDR3 length: 14 amino acids. Germline V gene lookup returns CDR1 SEHNR and CDR2 FQNEAQ (reference sequence). CDR3 protein: CASSRGQQVYGYTF. CDR3 nucleotides: TGTGCCAGCAGCCGAGGACAGCAGGTCTATGGCTACACCTTC. Drawing the rest from reference TRBV7-9 and TRBJ1-2, the complete variable domain is DTGVSQNPRHKITKRGQNVTFRCDPISEHNRLYWYRQTLGQGPEFLTYFQNEAQLEKSRLLSDRFSAERPKGSFSTLEIQRTEQGDSAMYLCASSRGQQVYGYTFGSGTRLTVV.